This T cell receptor beta chain was recovered during a study of blood T cell repertoires in COVID-19 (dated by TCRdb to 2018 to 2020). Study-wide context: Samples covering the acute and convalescent phases of COVID-19 were provided by collaborators in the United States, Italy and Spain. The material from the prospective study consisted of cDNA or gDNA derived from T cells, B-cell-depleted T cells, or PBMCs. Subjects who had been exposed to COVID-19, were actively infected with it, or had recovered from it provided the deeply sampled blood TCRbeta repertoires that made up the dataset. The repertoires were released in a freely available public database meant as a resource for research on the immune response to SARS-CoV-2. Samples were obtained from the ongoing ImmuneRACE study (first 160 participants) and from about 1,300 subjects provided by 6 global collaborators. A de-identified subject ID, COVID-19 status, age in years and sex were almost always included in the sample metadata. Where HLA class I and class II types were available, the types were taken from metadata supplied by the sample provider, not from assay-based typing. Beyond this particular receptor, the publication reports: How much clinical and demographic metadata was included differed by source and by participant, and the metadata was provided uncurated.

TCRbeta CDR3 regions were amplified from genomic DNA using the immunoSEQ Assay, a bias-controlled multiplex PCR. Under the source paper's analysis protocol: Within the assay, amplification of reference gene primers was used to estimate how many nucleated cells each sample contained. To quantify the absolute abundance of each unique TCRbeta CDR3 rearrangement, sequence reads were collapsed and filtered. For each sample, productive Simpson clonality was calculated as the square root of Simpson's diversity index across productive rearrangements. The table comes from immuneACCESS by way of TCRdb, which keeps in-frame sequences with V and J called. Part of the clones is missing from these tables; in studies checked, under half for an unresolved V gene and the rest for unknown reasons. The V and J calls and clone size were taken over from that table, and D and trimming were inferred from the DNA. This sample has roughly 260,000 clones in its table, and around nine tenths of those were observed once. The ten top clones hold roughly 9.8% of the sample.

About this clone itself: Its binding antigen is unknown. One base away there is no much larger clone; base qualities are not given.

Another Seattle source contributed samples from volunteer blood donors who had recovered from COVID-19. Each collaborating institution followed its own protocols to collect whole blood in K2EDTA tubes. For TCRbeta analysis, collaborators shipped samples in one of three forms: frozen whole blood, isolated PBMCs, or DNA extracted from either of those sample types. Taken from the germline V gene, the CDR1 and CDR2 loops are SGHTA and FQGNSA. Inclusive of the bounding cysteine and phenylalanine, the CDR3 is 15 residues long. Only the CDR3 part of the read is kept: 45 bases, read in frame from the first base. V loses 3 bases at its end and J loses 6 bases; junction bases beyond the gene matches: 2.

Sample: peripheral blood. The rearrangement joined TRBV7-2 to TRBJ2-2; the central 12 bases match TRBD2. The sequence was obtained from a man in his forties who had recovered from COVID-19. The encoded CDR3 is CASSLGTSGPGELFF. At the DNA level, the sequence is TGTGCCAGCAGCTTGGGGACTAGCGGGCCCGGGGAGCTGTTTTTT. Beyond the CDR3, the reference TRBV7-2 and TRBJ2-2 genes provide the residues; the full variable domain reads: GAGVSQSPSNKVTEKGKDVELRCDPISGHTALYWYRQSLGQGLEFLIYFQGNSAPDKSGLPSDRFSAERTGGSVSTLTIQRTQQEDSAVYLCASSLGTSGPGELFFGEGSRLTVL.